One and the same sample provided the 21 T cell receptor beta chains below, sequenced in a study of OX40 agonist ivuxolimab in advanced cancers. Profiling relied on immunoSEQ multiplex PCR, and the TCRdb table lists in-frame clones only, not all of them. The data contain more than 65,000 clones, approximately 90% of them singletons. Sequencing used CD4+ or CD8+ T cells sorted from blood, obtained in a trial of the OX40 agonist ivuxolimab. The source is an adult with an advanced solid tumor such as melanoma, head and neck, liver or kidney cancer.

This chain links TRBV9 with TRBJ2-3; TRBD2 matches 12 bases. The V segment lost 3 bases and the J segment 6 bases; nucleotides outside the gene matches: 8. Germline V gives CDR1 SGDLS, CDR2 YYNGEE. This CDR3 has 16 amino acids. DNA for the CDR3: TGTGCCAGCAGCGCTAGACTAGCGGGGGCTCACGATACGCAGTATTTT. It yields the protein CASSARLAGAHDTQYF.

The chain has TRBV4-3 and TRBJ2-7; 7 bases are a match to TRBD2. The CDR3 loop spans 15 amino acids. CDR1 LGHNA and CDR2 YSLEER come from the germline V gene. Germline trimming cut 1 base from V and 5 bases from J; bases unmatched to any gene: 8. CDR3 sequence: CASSQGDGGFDEQYF. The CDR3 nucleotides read TGCGCCAGCAGCCAAGGAGACGGGGGGTTCGACGAGCAGTACTTC.

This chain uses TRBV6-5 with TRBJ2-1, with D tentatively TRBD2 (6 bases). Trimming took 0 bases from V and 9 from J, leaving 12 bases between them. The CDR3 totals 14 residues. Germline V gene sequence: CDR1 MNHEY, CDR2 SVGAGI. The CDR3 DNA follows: TGTGCCAGCAGTTACTCGGAGGGGCCGGGTGAGCAGTTCTTC. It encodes CASSYSEGPGEQFF.

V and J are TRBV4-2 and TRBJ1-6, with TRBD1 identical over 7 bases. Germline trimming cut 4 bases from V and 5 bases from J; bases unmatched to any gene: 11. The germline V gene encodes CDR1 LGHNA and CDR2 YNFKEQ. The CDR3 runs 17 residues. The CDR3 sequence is CASSPLLGQVDNSPLHF. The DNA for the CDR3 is TGTGCCAGCAGCCCCCTTTTAGGACAGGTAGATAATTCACCCCTCCACTTT.

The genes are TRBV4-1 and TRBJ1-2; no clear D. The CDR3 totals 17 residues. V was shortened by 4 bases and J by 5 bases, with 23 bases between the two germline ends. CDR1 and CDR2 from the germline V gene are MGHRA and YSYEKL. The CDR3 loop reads CASSLSSEGRTQYGYTF. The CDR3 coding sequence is TGCGCCAGCAGCCTCTCTTCGGAAGGACGGACCCAATATGGCTACACCTTC.

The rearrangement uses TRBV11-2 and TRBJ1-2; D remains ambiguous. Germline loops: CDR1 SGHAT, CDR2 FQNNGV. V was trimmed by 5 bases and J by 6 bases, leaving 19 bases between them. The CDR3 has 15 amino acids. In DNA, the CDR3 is TGTGCCAGCAGCCCCTATAGTAGCCAAGAAGATGGCTACACCTTC. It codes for CASSPYSSQEDGYTF.

CDR3 sequence reads: CASSQYMKAEAFF. The CDR3 DNA reads TGTGCCAGCAGCCAATACATGAAGGCTGAAGCTTTCTTT. The chain uses TRBV7-6 and TRBJ1-1; D remains unclear. The germline V gene encodes CDR1 SGHVS and CDR2 FNYEAQ. Trimming pared 5 bases from V and 6 bases from J, leaving 13 bases between. The CDR3 is 13 amino acids.

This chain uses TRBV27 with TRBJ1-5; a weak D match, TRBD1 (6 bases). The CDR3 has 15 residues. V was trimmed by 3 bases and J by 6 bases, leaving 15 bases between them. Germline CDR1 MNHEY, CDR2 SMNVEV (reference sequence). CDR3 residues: CASSFSAGEGQPQHF. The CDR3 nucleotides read TGTGCCAGCAGTTTTTCGGCAGGGGAGGGTCAGCCCCAGCATTTT.

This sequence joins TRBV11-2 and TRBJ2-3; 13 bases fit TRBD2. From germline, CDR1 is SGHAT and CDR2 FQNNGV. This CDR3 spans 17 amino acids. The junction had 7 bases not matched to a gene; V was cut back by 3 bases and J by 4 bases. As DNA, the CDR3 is TGTGCCAGCAGCTTTGGGACTAGCGGGACCCTTTCAGATACGCAGTATTTT. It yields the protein CASSFGTSGTLSDTQYF.

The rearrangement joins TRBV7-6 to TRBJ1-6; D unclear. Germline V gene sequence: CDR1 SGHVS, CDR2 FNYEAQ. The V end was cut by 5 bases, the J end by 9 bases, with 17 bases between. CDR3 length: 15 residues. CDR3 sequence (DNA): TGTGCCAGCAGCCCCCGAGCCGGTGTGGGTTCACCCCTCCACTTT. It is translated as CASSPRAGVGSPLHF. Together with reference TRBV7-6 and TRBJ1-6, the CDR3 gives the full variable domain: GAGVSQSPRYKVTKRGQDVALRCDPISGHVSLYWYRQALGQGPEFLTYFNYEAQQDKSGLPNDRFSAERPEGSISTLTIQRTEQRDSAMYRCASSPRAGVGSPLHFGNGTRLTVT.

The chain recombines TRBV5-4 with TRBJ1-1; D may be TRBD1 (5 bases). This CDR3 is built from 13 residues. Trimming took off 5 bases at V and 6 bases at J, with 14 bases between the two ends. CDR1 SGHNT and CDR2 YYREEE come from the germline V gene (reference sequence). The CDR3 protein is CASSFPGLAEAFF. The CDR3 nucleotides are TGTGCCAGCAGTTTCCCAGGGTTGGCTGAAGCTTTCTTT.

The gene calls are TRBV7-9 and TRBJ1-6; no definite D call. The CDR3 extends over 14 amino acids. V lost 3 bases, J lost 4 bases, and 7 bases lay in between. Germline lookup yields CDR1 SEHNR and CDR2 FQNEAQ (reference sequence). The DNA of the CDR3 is TGTGCCAGCAGCTTGGTTCAGTATAATTCACCCCTCCACTTT. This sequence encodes CASSLVQYNSPLHF. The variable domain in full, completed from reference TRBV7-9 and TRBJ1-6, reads DTGVSQNPRHKITKRGQNVTFRCDPISEHNRLYWYRQTLGQGPEFLTYFQNEAQLEKSRLLSDRFSAERPKGSFSTLEIQRTEQGDSAMYLCASSLVQYNSPLHFGNGTRLTVT.

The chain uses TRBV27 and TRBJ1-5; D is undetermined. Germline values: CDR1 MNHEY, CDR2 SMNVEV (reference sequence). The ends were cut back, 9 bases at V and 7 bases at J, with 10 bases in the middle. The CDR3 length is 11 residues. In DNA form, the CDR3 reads TGTGCCAGTGGCGTTGGCCAGCCCCAGCATTTT. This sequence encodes CASGVGQPQHF.

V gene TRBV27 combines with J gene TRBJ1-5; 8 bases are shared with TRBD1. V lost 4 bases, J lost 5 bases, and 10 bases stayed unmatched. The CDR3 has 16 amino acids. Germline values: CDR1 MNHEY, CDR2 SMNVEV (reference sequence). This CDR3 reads CASSSIDRGIDQPQHF. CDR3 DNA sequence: TGTGCCAGCAGTTCTATCGACAGGGGAATCGATCAGCCCCAGCATTTT.

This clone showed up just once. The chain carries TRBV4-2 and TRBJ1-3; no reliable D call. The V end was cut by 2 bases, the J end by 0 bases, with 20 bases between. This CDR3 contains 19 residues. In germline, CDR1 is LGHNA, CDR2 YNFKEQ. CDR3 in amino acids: CASSQIPPDGPHSGNTIYF. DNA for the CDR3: TGTGCCAGCAGCCAAATCCCCCCGGACGGACCTCACTCTGGAAACACCATATATTTT.

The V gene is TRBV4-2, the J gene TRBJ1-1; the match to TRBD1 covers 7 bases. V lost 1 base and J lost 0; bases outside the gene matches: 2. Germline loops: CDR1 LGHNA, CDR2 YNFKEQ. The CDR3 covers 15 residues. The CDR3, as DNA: TGTGCCAGCAGCCAAGCACAGGGGATGAACACTGAAGCTTTCTTT. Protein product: CASSQAQGMNTEAFF.

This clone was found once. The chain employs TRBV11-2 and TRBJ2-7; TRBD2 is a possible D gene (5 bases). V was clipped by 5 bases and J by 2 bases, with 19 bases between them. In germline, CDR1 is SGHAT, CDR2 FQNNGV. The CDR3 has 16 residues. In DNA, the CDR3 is TGTGCCAGCAGCCTACGCGGCCCTAGCCCTACCTACGAGCAGTACTTC. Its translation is CASSLRGPSPTYEQYF.

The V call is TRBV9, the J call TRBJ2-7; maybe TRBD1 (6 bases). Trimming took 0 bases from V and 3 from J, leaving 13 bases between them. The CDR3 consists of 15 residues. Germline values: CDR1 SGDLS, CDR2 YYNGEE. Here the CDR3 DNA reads TGTGCCAGCAGCGTAGCAGGGGCGAACGGCTACGAGCAGTACTTC. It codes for CASSVAGANGYEQYF. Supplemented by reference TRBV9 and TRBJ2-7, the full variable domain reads DSGVTQTPKHLITATGQRVTLRCSPRSGDLSVYWYQQSLDQGLQFLIQYYNGEERAKGNILERFSAQQFPDLHSELNLSSLELGDSALYFCASSVAGANGYEQYFGPGTRLTVT.

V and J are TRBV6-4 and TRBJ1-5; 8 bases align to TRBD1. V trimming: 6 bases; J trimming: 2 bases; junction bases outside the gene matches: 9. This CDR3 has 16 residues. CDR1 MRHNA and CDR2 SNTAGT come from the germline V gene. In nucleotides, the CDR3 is TGTGCCAGCAGGAACAGGGGGAGGGGAGGCAATCAGCCCCAGCATTTT. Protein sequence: CASRNRGRGGNQPQHF.

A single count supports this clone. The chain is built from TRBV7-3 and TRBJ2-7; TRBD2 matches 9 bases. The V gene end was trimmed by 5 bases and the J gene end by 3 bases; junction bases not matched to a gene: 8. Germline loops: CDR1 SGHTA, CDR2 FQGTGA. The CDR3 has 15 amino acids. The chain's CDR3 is CASSVSGGIIYEQYF. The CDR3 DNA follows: TGTGCCAGCAGCGTGAGCGGGGGGATAATCTACGAGCAGTACTTC.

The CDR3 is CASSWARVEQYF. The CDR3 nucleotides read TGTGCCAGCAGTTGGGCTAGGGTCGAGCAGTACTTC. The V and J genes are TRBV7-2 and TRBJ2-7; D remains unclear. Looked up from germline, CDR1 is SGHTA and CDR2 is FQGNSA. This CDR3 is built from 12 residues. Trimming took 6 bases from V and 6 from J, leaving 12 bases between them.